This paragraph reports one TCR beta chain. Germline CDR1 and CDR2: MNHNS and SASEGT. This CDR3 has 16 amino acids. V shed 2 bases and J shed 2 bases, with 14 bases lying between them. These data belong to a study of blood T cell repertoires in COVID-19. Measured with immunoSEQ multiplex PCR; TCRdb has only the in-frame clones, and not every one. The sample carries under 200,000 clones, about 87% recorded once. Input material: peripheral blood. The chain couples TRBV6-1 to TRBJ2-3; a weak D match, TRBD2 (7 bases). The sequence was collected from a woman in her fifties or sixties who had recovered from COVID-19. The DNA for the CDR3 is TGTGCCAGCAGTGAAAGGGGGAGGGGGGTCACAGATACGCAGTATTTT. Protein: CASSERGRGVTDTQYF.